Below, one T cell receptor (beta chain) is given with its context. Using immunoSEQ multiplex PCR, the repertoire was profiled, and TCRdb retains in-frame clones only, with some absent. The data show about 300,000 clones, roughly 87% seen once. This sample is drawn from a study of blood T cell repertoires in COVID-19. Study information: The study drew acute and convalescent COVID-19 samples from the United States, Italy and Spain.

Those enrolled, adults aged 18 to 89 years, came from 25 or so US areas. Germline V lookup: CDR1 MNHEY, CDR2 SVGAGI. The V end was cut by 4 bases, the J end by 1 base, with 16 bases between. This CDR3 has 16 residues. V and J are TRBV6-5 and TRBJ1-1; D is possibly TRBD1 (5 bases). The sequencing sample was made of PBMCs or T cells enriched from blood (not recorded which). The origin of this receptor is a woman aged 25 to 39 who had recovered from COVID-19. DNA of the CDR3: TGTGCCAGCAGTTTTTCCAGGGTCGGTGCGAACACTGAAGCTTTCTTT. Protein sequence: CASSFSRVGANTEAFF.